This T cell receptor (beta chain) was sequenced in a study of neurological immune-mediated disorders. General study findings and limits: TCR-beta repertoires seemed private in all groups, with no expanded CDR3 amino acid sequences shared.

Synthesis of cDNA was carried out by template-switch 5'RACE. The reaction used 10-nucleotide random UMIs. One entry per CDR3 protein, called by TCRdb with MiXCR from the 5' RACE reads. The sample shows 65,000 to 90,000 distinct CDR3 sequences, approximately 10% of them seen only once. Details on this clonotype: As yet, its antigen is unknown. A much larger clone differs by one base, so this may be a read error.

In Maryland, USA, blood bank volunteers were the healthy controls. Libraries used 2 million unsorted PBMCs kept frozen in RNAlater. The V gene's germline CDR1 is SGHRS and CDR2 YFSETQ. This CDR3 contains 13 residues. The V gene is TRBV5-1, the J gene TRBJ2-5, with D possibly matching TRBD2 (5 bases). The sequence was collected from a middle-aged man in good health. The sample taken for sequencing was PBMCs. CDR3 in DNA: TGCGCCATCAGCTTGGAGGCCAGGGAGACCCAGTACTTC. Its translation is CAISLEARETQYF. Complete variable domain (other parts from reference TRBV5-1 and TRBJ2-5): KAGVTQTPRYLIKTRGQQVTLSCSPISGHRSVSWYQQTPGQGLQFLFEYFSETQRNKGNFPGRFSGRQFSNSRSEMNVSTLELGDSALYLCAISLEARETQYFGPGTRLLVL.